The T cell receptor (beta chain) described here comes from a study of CD8+CD57+ T cells in acquired aplastic anemia. On the study more broadly: Recorded DNA amounts for sorted CD4+ and CD8+ cells had an average of approximately 3 ug. Study findings and constraints: Between the patient and control groups, CD8+ Simpson's diversity did not differ significantly. Shared by patients and controls, just under 30 CD8+ CDR3s were abundant in patients.

The study profiled TCR beta VDJ and CDR3 using genomic DNA as template. TCRdb recomputed calls from the reads with MiXCR, one row per CDR3 protein. The data hold under 150,000 distinct CDR3 sequences, with 30% to 45% observed a single time. An expansion of CD8+CD57+ cells by flow cytometry had been shown in patients chosen for sequencing. As a group, the patients uniformly had severe acquired aplastic anemia. The V end was cut by 7 bases, the J end by 4 bases, with 11 bases between. The length of the CDR3 is 12 residues. The germline gives CDR1 SGHRS, CDR2 YFSETQ. Regarding this clonotype: The antigen is unknown.

J is TRBJ1-2 and V is TRBV5-1, with D possibly being TRBD1 (5 bases). Sample: sorted CD4+, CD8+, or CD8+CD57+ T cells (not recorded which) from PBMCs. The source of this sequence is a human donor with aplastic anemia. The CDR3 DNA reads TGCGCCAGCGGTAGGGACCTCTATGGCTACACCTTC. Protein sequence: CASGRDLYGYTF.